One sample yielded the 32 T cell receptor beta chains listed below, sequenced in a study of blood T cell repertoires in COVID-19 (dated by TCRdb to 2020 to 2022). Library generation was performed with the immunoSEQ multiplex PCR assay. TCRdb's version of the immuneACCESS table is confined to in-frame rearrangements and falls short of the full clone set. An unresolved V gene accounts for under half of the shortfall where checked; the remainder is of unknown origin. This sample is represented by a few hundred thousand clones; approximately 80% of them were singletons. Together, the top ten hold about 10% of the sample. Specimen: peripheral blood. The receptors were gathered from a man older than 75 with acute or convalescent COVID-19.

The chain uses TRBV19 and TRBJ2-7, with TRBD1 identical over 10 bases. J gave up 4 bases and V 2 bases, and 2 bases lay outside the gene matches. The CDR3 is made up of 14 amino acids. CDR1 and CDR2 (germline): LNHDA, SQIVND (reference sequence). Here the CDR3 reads CASSIPGQGYEQYF. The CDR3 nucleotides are TGTGCCAGTAGTATACCGGGACAGGGGTACGAGCAGTACTTC.

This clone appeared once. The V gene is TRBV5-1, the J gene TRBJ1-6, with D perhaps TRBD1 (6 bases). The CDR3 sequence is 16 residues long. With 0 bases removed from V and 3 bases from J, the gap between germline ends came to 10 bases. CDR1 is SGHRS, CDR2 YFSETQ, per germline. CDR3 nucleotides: TGCGCCAGCAGCTTGGGGCGGACAGACTATAATTCACCCCTCCACTTT. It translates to CASSLGRTDYNSPLHF.

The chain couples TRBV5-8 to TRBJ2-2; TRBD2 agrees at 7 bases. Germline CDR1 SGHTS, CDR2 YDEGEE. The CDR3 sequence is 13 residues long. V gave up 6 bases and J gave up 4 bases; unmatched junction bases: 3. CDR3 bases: TGTGCCAGCACGTGGGGGGGCACCGGGGAGCTGTTTTTT. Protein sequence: CASTWGGTGELFF.

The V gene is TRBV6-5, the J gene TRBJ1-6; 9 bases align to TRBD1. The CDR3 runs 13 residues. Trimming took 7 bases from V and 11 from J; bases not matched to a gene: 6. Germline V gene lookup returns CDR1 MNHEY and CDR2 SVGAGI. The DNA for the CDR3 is TGTGCCAGCATCCTGGGACAGGGAACACCCCTCCACTTT. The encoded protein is CASILGQGTPLHF.

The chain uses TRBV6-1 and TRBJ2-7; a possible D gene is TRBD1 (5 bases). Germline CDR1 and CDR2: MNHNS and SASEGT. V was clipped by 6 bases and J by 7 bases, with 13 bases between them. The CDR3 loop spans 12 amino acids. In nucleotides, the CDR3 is TGTGCCAGCAGCTCCACAGGCTCAGAGCAGTACTTC. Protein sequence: CASSSTGSEQYF.

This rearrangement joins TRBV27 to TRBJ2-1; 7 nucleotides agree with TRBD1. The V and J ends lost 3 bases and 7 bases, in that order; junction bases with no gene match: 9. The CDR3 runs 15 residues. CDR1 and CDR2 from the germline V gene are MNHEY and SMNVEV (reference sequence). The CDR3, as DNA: TGTGCCAGCAGTTTTCGACAGGGTCACGGGAATGAGCAGTTCTTC. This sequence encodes CASSFRQGHGNEQFF.

CDR3 sequence reads: CASSHWTGGSGSYNEQFF. The CDR3 DNA reads TGCGCCAGCAGCCACTGGACAGGGGGAAGTGGGTCCTACAATGAGCAGTTCTTC. J is TRBJ2-1 and V is TRBV4-1; TRBD1 matches 10 bases. Germline V gives CDR1 MGHRA, CDR2 YSYEKL. V was pared by 3 bases and J by 1 base, with 9 bases of the junction left unmatched. This CDR3 is built from 18 residues.

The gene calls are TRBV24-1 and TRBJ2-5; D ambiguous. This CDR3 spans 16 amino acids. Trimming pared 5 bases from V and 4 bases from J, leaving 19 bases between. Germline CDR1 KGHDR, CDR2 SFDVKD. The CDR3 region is CATSAVGQASAETQYF. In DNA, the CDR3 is TGTGCCACCAGTGCGGTAGGCCAGGCATCTGCAGAGACCCAGTACTTC.

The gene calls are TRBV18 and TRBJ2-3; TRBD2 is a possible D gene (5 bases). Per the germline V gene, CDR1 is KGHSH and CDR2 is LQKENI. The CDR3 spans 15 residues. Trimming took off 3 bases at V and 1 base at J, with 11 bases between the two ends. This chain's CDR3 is CASSPRESRTDTQYF. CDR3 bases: TGTGCCAGCTCACCGAGGGAATCCCGCACAGATACGCAGTATTTT. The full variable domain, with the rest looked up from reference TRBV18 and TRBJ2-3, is NAGVMQNPRHLVRRRGQEARLRCSPMKGHSHVYWYRQLPEEGLKFMVYLQKENIIDESGMPKERFSAEFPKEGPSILRIQQVVRGDSAAYFCASSPRESRTDTQYFGPGTRLTVL.

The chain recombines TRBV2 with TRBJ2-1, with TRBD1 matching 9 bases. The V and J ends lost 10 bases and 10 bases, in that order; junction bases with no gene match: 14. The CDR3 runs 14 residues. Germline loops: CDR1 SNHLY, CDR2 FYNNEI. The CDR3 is CATAGQGGVGEQFF. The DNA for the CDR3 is TGTGCCACCGCGGGACAGGGAGGAGTAGGGGAGCAGTTCTTC.

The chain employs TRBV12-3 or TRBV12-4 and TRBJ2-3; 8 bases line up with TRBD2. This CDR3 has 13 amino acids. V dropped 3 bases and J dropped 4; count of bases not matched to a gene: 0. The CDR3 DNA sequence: TGTGCCAGCAGTTTGCGGGGGGCAGATACGCAGTATTTT. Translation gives CASSLRGADTQYF.

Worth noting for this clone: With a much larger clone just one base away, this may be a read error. CDR3 region: CASRTGGTEAFF. In DNA form, the CDR3 reads TGTGCCAGCAGGACAGGGGGCACTGAAGCTTTCTTT. The rearrangement uses TRBV2 and TRBJ1-1; 9 nucleotides align to TRBD1. CDR3 size: 12 residues. The germline V gene has CDR1 SNHLY and CDR2 FYNNEI. With 6 bases clipped from V and 4 bases from J, the junction kept 0 bases outside the gene matches.

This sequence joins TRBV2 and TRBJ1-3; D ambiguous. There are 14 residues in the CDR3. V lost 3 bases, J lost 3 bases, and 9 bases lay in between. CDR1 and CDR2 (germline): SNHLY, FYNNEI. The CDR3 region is CASSDTGRGNTIYF. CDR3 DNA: TGTGCCAGCAGTGATACCGGTCGTGGAAACACCATATATTTT.

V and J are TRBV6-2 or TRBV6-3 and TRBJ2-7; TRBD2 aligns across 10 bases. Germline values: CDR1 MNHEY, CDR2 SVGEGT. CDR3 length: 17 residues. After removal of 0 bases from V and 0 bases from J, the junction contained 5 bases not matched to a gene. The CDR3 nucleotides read TGTGCCAGCAGTTACTCAACCGGGACTAGCGTCTCCTACGAGCAGTACTTC. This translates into CASSYSTGTSVSYEQYF.

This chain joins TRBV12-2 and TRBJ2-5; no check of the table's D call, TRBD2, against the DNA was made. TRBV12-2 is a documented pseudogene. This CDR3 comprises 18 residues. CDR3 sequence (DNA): TGTGCAAGTCGCTTACTCAAACCGGGACTAGCGGGAGAGGAGACCCAGTACTTC. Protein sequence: CASRLLKPGLAGEETQYF.

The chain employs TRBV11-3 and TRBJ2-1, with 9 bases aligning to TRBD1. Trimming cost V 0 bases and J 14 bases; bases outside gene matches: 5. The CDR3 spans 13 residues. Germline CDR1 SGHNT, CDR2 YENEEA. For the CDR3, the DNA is TGTGCCAGCAGCTTAGATAGGGACAGGGTGGAGTTCTTC. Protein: CASSLDRDRVEFF.

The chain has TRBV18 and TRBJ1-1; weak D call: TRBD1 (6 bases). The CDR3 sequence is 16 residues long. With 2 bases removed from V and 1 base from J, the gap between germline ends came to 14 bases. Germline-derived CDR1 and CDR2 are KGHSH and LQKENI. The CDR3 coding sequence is TGTGCCAGCTCACCATTGGGGGGGCGCCAGAACACTGAAGCTTTCTTT. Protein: CASSPLGGRQNTEAFF.

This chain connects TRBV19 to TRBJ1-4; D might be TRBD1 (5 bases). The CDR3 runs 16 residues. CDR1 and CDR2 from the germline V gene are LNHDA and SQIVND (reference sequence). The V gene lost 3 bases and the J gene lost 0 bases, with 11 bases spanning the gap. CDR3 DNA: TGTGCCAGTAGTATCGGAGGGGTTGCAACTAATGAAAAACTGTTTTTT. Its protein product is CASSIGGVATNEKLFF.

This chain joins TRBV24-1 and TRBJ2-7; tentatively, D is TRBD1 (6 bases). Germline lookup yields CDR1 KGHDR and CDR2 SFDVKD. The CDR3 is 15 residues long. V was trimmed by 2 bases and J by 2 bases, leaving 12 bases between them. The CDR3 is CATSDSRGIPYEQYF. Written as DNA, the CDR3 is TGTGCCACCAGTGATTCGAGGGGGATTCCCTACGAGCAGTACTTC.

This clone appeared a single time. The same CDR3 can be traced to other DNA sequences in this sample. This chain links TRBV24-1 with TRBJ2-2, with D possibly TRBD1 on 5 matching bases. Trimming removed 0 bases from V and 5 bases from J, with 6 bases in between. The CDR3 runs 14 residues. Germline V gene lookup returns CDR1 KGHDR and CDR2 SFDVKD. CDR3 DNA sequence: TGTGCCACCAGTGATTTGCAGGGAACCGGGGAGCTGTTTTTT. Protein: CATSDLQGTGELFF.

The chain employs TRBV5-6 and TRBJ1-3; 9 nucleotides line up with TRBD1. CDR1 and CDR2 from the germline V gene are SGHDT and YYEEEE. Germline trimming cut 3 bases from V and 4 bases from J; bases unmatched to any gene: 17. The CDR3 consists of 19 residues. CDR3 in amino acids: CASSWTPGQGRVAGNTIYF. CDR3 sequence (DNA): TGTGCCAGCAGCTGGACTCCGGGACAGGGACGAGTAGCAGGAAACACCATATATTTT. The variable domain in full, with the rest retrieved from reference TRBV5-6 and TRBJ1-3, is DAGVTQSPTHLIKTRGQQVTLRCSPKSGHDTVSWYQQALGQGPQFIFQYYEEEERQRGNFPDRFSGHQFPNYSSELNVNALLLGDSALYLCASSWTPGQGRVAGNTIYFGEGSWLTVV.

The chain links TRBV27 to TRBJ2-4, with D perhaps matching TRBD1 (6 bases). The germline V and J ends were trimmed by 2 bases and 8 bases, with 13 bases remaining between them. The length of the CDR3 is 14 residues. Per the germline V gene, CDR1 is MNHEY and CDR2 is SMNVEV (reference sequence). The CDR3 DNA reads TGTGCCAGCAGTTTAAGTGCAGGGGTAGACATTCAGTACTTC. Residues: CASSLSAGVDIQYF.

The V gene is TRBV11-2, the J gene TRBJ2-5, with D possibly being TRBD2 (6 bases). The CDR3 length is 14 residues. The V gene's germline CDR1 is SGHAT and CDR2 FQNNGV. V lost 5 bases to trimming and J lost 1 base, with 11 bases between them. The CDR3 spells CASSQGLPQETQYF. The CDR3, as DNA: TGTGCCAGCAGCCAGGGACTTCCCCAAGAGACCCAGTACTTC. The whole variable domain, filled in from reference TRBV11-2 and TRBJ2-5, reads EAGVAQSPRYKIIEKRQSVAFWCNPISGHATLYWYQQILGQGPKLLIQFQNNGVVDDSQLPKDRFSAERLKGVDSTLKIQPAKLEDSAVYLCASSQGLPQETQYFGPGTRLLVL.

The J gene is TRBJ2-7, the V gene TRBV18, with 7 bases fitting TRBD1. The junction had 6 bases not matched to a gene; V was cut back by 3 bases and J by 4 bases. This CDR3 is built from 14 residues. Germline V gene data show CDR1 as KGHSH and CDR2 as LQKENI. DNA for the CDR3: TGTGCCAGCTCACCGGGACAGCAGAGTTACGAGCAGTACTTC. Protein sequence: CASSPGQQSYEQYF.

The CDR3 region has the DNA TGTGCCAGCAGCGTACAAGCGGGAGTAGCCGGGGAGCTGTTTTTT. Amino acids: CASSVQAGVAGELFF. This chain uses TRBV9 with TRBJ2-2; 8 bases line up with TRBD2. Unmatched junction bases numbered 5, after V lost 1 base and J lost 6 bases. The germline V gene has CDR1 SGDLS and CDR2 YYNGEE. CDR3 length: 15 residues.

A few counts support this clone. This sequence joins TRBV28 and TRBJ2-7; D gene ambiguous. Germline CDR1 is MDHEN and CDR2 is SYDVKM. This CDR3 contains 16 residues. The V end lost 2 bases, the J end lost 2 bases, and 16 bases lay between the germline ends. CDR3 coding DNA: TGTGCCAGCAGTTTACGATCCCCGGGTCCACCCTACGAGCAGTACTTC. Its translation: CASSLRSPGPPYEQYF.

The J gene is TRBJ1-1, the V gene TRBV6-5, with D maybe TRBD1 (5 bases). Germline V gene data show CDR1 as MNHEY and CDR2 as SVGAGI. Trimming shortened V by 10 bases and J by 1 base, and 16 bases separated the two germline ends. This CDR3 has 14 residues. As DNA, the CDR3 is TGTGCCACCAGCTGGGGCTGGGGGAACACTGAAGCTTTCTTT. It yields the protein CATSWGWGNTEAFF.

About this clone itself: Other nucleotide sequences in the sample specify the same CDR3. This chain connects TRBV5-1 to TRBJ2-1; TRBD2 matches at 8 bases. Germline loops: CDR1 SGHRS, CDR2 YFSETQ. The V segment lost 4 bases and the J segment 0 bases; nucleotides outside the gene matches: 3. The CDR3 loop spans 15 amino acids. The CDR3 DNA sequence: TGCGCCAGCAGCCCGGGAGGGAGCTCCTACAATGAGCAGTTCTTC. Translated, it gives CASSPGGSSYNEQFF.

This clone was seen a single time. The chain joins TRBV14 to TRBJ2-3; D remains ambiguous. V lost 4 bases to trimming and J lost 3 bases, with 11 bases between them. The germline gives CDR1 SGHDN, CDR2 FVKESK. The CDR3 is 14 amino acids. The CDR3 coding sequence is TGTGCCAGCAGCCTTATCGGGTCGACAGATACGCAGTATTTT. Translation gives CASSLIGSTDTQYF.

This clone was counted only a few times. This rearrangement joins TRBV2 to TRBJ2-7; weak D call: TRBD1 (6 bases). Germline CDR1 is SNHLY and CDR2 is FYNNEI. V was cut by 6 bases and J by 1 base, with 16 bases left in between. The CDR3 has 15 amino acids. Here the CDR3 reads CASREPGTSSYEQYF. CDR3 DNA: TGTGCCAGCAGAGAACCCGGGACATCATCCTACGAGCAGTACTTC.

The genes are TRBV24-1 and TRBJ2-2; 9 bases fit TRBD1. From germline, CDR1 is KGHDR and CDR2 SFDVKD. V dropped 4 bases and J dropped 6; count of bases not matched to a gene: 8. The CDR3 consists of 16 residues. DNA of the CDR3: TGTGCCACCAGTGACTACGGGACAGGGATACCCGGGGAGCTGTTTTTT. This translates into CATSDYGTGIPGELFF.

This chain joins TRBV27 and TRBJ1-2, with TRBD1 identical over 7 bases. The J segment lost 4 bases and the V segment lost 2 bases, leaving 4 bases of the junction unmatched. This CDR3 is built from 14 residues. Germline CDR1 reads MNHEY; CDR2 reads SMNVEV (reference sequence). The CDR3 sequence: CASSLNRGGYGYTF. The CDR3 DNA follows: TGTGCCAGCAGTTTAAACAGGGGCGGCTATGGCTACACCTTC.